This TCR beta chain was profiled in a study of early T cells in non-severe SARS-CoV-2 infection. Study-wide background: Chains stayed unpaired after sequencing of bulk RNA from unsorted whole blood. The study's findings and limits: Using VDJdb, the matching emphasized anti-spike CD8 responses while missing private and CD4 specificities.

Separate cDNA molecules each had unique molecular identifiers attached to them. One entry per CDR3 protein results from TCRdb running MiXCR on the 5' RACE reads. The sample consists of 45,000 to 55,000 distinct CDR3 sequences, over 10% of them appearing once. CDR1 is SGHTA and CDR2 is FQGNSA in the germline V gene. V shed 1 base, J shed 4 bases, and the junction held 7 bases outside the gene matches. The CDR3 consists of 17 residues. In regard to this clonotype: Its specificity is unknown.

This clonotype was sampled from an adult who was a healthcare worker with PCR-confirmed SARS-CoV-2 infection or an uninfected control (not recorded which). The rearrangement uses TRBV7-2 and TRBJ2-2; 9 bases fit TRBD2. The sequenced material came from whole blood. CDR3 loop: CASSLGAGGVFTGELFF. CDR3 coding DNA: TGTGCCAGCAGCTTAGGAGCGGGGGGTGTGTTCACCGGGGAGCTGTTTTTT.